This T cell receptor beta chain was observed in a study of spatial heterogeneity in lung cancer. About the study: Those follow-up PBMC samples that were available underwent sequencing, at a median interval of about 2 years following resection. There were, on average, more than 8.5 raw-read appearances for each unique TCR and UMI combination.

Time point defined: blood at routine non-recurrence follow-up after resection. Tumor, nontumor lung or frozen PBMC supplied whole RNA, sequenced without sorting. From germline, CDR1 is SGHRS and CDR2 YFSETQ. CDR3 length equals 17 residues. TCRdb re-derived calls from the 5' RACE reads in MiXCR, one entry per CDR3 protein. In the table there are some 120,000 distinct CDR3 sequences, 10% to 15% of which are singletons. In this sample, this clonotype turned up once. The junction departs from germline at one end; a sequencing error may be responsible. The receptor's source is a male donor with early-stage non-small cell lung cancer. This rearrangement joins TRBV5-1 to TRBJ2-1; 12 bases map to TRBD2. The material sequenced was PBMCs, taken at follow-up. This CDR3 is CVSSLRSTSGGYNEQFF. Here the CDR3 DNA reads TGCGTCAGCAGCTTGAGGTCGACTAGCGGGGGTTACAATGAGCAGTTCTTC.